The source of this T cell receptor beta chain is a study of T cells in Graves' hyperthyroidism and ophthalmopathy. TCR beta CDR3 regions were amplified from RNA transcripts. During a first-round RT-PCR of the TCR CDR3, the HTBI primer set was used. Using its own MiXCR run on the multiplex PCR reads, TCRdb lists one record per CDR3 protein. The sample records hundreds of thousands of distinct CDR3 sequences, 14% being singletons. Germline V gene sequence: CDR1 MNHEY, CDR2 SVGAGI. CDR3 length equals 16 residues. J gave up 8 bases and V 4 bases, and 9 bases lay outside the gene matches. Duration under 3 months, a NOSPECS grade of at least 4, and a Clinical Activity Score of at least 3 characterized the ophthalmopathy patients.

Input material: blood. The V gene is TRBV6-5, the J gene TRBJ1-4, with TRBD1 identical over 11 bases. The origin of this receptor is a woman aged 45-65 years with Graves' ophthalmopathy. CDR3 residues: CASSSWTGGLYEKLFF. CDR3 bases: TGTGCCAGCAGTTCCTGGACAGGGGGCTTGTACGAAAAACTGTTTTTT.